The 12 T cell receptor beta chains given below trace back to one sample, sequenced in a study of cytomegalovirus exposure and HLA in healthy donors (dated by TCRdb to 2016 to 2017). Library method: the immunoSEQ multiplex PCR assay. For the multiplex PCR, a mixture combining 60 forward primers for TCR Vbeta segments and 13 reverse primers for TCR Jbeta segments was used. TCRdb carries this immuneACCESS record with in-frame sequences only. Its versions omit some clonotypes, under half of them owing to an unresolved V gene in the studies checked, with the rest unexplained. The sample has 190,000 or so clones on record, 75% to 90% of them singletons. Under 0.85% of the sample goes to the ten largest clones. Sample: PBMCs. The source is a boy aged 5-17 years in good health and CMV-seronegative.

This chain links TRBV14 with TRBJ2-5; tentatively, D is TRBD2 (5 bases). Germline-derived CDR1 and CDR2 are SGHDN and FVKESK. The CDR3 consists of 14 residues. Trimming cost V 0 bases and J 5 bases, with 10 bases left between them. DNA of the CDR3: TGTGCCAGCAGCCAAGAGCGGGTTTGGGAGACCCAGTACTTC. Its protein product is CASSQERVWETQYF.

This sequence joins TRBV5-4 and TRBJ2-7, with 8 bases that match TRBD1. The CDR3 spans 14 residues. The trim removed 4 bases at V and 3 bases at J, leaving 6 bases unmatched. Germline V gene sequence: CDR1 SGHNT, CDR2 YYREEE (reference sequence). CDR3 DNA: TGTGCCAGCAGCACCGCGGGACAGGACTACGAGCAGTACTTC. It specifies CASSTAGQDYEQYF. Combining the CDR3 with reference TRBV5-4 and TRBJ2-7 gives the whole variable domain ETGVTQSPTHLIKTRGQQVTLRCSSQSGHNTVSWYQQALGQGPQFIFQYYREEENGRGNFPPRFSGLQFPNYSSELNVNALELDDSALYLCASSTAGQDYEQYFGPGTRLTVT.

The CDR3 here is CASSEAGTDNTEAFF. The CDR3 DNA sequence: TGCGCCAGCAGTGAGGCCGGGACAGATAACACTGAAGCTTTCTTT. The chain has TRBV10-1 and TRBJ1-1; 7 bases agree with TRBD1. This CDR3 has 15 amino acids. Per germline, CDR1 WNHNN and CDR2 SYGVQD (reference sequence). V dropped 2 bases and J dropped 2; count of bases not matched to a gene: 5.

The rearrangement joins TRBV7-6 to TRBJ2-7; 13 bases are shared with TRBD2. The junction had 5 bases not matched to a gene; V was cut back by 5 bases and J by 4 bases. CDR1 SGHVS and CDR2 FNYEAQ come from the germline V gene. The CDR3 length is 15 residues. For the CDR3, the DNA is TGTGCCAGCAGCCCTGGGACTAGCGGGGAGTACGAGCAGTACTTC. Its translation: CASSPGTSGEYEQYF.

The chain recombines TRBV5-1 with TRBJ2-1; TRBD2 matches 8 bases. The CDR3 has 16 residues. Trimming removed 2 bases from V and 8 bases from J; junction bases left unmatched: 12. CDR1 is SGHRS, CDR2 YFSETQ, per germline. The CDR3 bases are TGCGCCAGCAGCTTTGCCCGCGCAAGCGGGAGATATGAGCAGTTCTTC. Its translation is CASSFARASGRYEQFF.

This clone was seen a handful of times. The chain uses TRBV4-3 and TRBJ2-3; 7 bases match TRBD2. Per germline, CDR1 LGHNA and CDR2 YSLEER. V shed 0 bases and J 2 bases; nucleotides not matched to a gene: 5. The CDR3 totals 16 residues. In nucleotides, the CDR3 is TGCGCCAGCAGCCAAGATTGGCGGGAGCTCACAGATACGCAGTATTTT. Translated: CASSQDWRELTDTQYF.

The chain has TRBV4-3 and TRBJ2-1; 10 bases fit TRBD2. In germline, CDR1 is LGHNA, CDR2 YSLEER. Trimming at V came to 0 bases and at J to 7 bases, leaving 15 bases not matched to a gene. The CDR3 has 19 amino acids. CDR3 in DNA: TGCGCCAGCAGCCAAGAAGGTTCGATACTAGCGGGATTTACGAATGAGCAGTTCTTC. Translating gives CASSQEGSILAGFTNEQFF.

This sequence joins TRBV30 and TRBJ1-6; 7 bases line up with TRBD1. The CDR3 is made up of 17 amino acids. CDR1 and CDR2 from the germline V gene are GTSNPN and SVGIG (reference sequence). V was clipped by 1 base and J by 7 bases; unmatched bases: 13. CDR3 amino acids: CAWSGPGQYGSNSPLHF. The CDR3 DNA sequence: TGTGCCTGGAGTGGCCCGGGACAGTATGGTTCGAATTCACCCCTCCACTTT.

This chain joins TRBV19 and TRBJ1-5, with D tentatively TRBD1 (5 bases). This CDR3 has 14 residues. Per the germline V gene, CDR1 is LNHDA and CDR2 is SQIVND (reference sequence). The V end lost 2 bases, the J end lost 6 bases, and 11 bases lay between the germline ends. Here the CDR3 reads CASSIIQGGQPQHF. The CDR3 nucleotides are TGTGCCAGTAGTATAATCCAGGGTGGTCAGCCCCAGCATTTT.

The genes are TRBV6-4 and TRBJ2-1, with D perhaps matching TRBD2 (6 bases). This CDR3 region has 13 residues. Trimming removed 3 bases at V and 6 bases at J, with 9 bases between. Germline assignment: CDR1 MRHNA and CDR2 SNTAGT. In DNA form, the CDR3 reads TGTGCCAGCAGTGAGCGGGGAACCAATGAGCAGTTCTTC. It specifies CASSERGTNEQFF.

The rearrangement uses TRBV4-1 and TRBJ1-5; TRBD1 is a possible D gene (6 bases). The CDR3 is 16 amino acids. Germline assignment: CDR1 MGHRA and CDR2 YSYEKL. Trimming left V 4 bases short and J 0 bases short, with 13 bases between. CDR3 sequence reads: CASSPTLGGSNQPQHF. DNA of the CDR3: TGCGCCAGCAGCCCTACACTAGGGGGTAGCAATCAGCCCCAGCATTTT.

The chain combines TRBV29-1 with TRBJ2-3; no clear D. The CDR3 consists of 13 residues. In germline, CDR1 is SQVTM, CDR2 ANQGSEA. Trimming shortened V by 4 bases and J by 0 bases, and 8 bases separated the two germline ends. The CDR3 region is CSVGVASTDTQYF. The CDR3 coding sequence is TGCAGCGTTGGAGTAGCCAGCACAGATACGCAGTATTTT.